Listed below are T cell receptor beta chains from one sample, sequenced in a study of radiotherapy plus CTLA-4 blockade in lung cancer. Repertoires were generated with immunoSEQ multiplex PCR, while TCRdb's copy carries only in-frame clones and drops some. The sample has about 31,000 clones, 60% to 75% seen once. This material consisted of peripheral blood, taken from a patient treated with radiotherapy plus ipilimumab. The receptors were gathered from a human donor with non-small cell lung cancer whose response to radiotherapy plus ipilimumab could not be evaluated. CDR3s leave out the opening cysteine and the closing phenylalanine or tryptophan. A D gene is named only where the DNA matches it firmly. Clone size is not always given. Where it is, it says once, few, many or a class for expanded clones.

size	V	D	J	CDR3
NA	TRBV25-1	NA	TRBJ1-6	ASSDSLRGDSPLH
NA	TRBV9	TRBD1	TRBJ2-1	ASSLQGLQNEQF
NA	TRBV30	TRBD1	TRBJ2-7	AWSTYRGVTYEQY
NA	TRBV6-6	NA	TRBJ2-7	ASRGSRQTIYEQY
NA	TRBV27	NA	TRBJ2-2	ASSTRTNTGELF
NA	TRBV19	NA	TRBJ1-2	ASSVGLPYGYT
NA	TRBV7-8	TRBD1	TRBJ2-7	ASSLAGQAGSYEQY
NA	TRBV28	NA	TRBJ2-1	ASSPIGTQNNEQF
few	TRBV4-2	TRBD1	TRBJ2-7	ASSQGQDAYEQY
few	TRBV4-2	NA	TRBJ2-3	ASSQAPWATTDTQY
NA	TRBV7-2	NA	TRBJ2-2	ASSFDRRGELF
NA	TRBV7-2	NA	TRBJ2-5	ASSLKQGETQY
NA	TRBV4-1	TRBD2	TRBJ2-2	ASSQDKSGRAGGELF
once	TRBV18	TRBD1	TRBJ1-1	ASSDRQGMNTEAF
NA	TRBV28	NA	TRBJ2-7	ASSQDSYEQY
few	TRBV30	NA	TRBJ2-3	ALGGFTDTQY
NA	TRBV6-1	NA	TRBJ1-4	ASRDSAREKLF
NA	TRBV11-2	TRBD2	TRBJ2-1	ASSENPSGRAGEQF
once	TRBV7-6	TRBD2	TRBJ2-7	ASSFSPKSGSSYEQY
NA	TRBV6-5	TRBD1	TRBJ1-2	ASSYTRTGGGYGYT
few	TRBV6-6	NA	TRBJ2-7	ASSYSTVSYEQY
NA	TRBV11-2	TRBD2	TRBJ2-7	ASSSVWASGYYEQY
NA	TRBV14	TRBD1	TRBJ2-7	ASSGMGTGNYEQY
once	TRBV5-4	TRBD2	TRBJ2-3	ASSTGTSGSWTDTQY
NA	TRBV5-4	TRBD2	TRBJ2-5	ASSSGTSGQETQY
NA	TRBV5-1	TRBD1	TRBJ2-6	ASSQDRAGANVLT
NA	TRBV18	TRBD1	TRBJ1-1	ASSGQANTEAF
NA	TRBV7-2	TRBD1	TRBJ2-3	ASSLSRQGDTQY
once	TRBV2	TRBD1	TRBJ2-7	ASRPYRDSTYEQY
few	TRBV18	NA	TRBJ2-5	ASSRRGETQY
NA	TRBV7-6	TRBD2	TRBJ2-1	ASSELAGEQF
NA	TRBV7-3	NA	TRBJ2-5	ASSLASYKETQY
NA	TRBV5-6	NA	TRBJ2-7	ASSLSKGGLLLNEQY
NA	TRBV1	NA	TRBJ1-5	TSSQAAASNQPQH
NA	TRBV7-6	TRBD1	TRBJ1-6	ASSLVRGRTGSALKKPLH
NA	TRBV4-2	TRBD1	TRBJ1-5	ASSQSDRVNQPQH
NA	TRBV18	TRBD1	TRBJ1-2	ASSEYRGQTGYT
NA	TRBV5-4	NA	TRBJ2-1	ASSLKRGSYNEQF
NA	TRBV2	TRBD2	TRBJ2-7	ASSELLAATKEQY
NA	TRBV6-1	NA	TRBJ2-5	ASSEVGRETQY
NA	TRBV14	NA	TRBJ2-3	ASSQELASLTDTQY
NA	TRBV18	TRBD1	TRBJ2-7	ASSPGTGLLSEQY
NA	TRBV7-2	NA	TRBJ1-2	ASSLEASYGYT
NA	TRBV4-1	NA	TRBJ2-3	ASSQAAQTTLHTQY
NA	TRBV29-1	TRBD2	TRBJ2-7	SVERLAEGSSYEQY
once	TRBV11-2	TRBD1	TRBJ1-4	ASSRGGSALATNEKLF
NA	TRBV7-2	TRBD1	TRBJ1-4	ASSTTGGNIGKLF
NA	TRBV5-1	TRBD1	TRBJ2-7	ASSPRPIVRTGTYEQY
NA	TRBV13	NA	TRBJ2-1	ASSPRTGGTQEQF
NA	TRBV7-2	NA	TRBJ2-2	ASSLGTLNTGELF
few	TRBV9	NA	NA	ASSPRRDSYEQY